This is a list of T cell receptor beta chains from one sample in a study of T-cell memory formation after mild COVID-19. TCRdb ran MiXCR on the 5' RACE reads and lists one entry per CDR3 protein. This table holds roughly 200,000 distinct CDR3 sequences, around 9.5% found once. The sequencing sample was made of PBMCs or a T cell subset sorted from them (not recorded which). The receptors were sampled from a man younger than 30 who had mild COVID-19 (a few samples of this study predate the infection). Cell type and time point are not known. The CDR3 runs from the conserved cysteine through the conserved F or W. Fields, in order: V gene, D gene, clone size, J gene, CDR3 protein, CDR3 DNA. D genes are given only for firm matches. Where a row states a size, it is once, few, many or the class of an expanded clone; other rows omit it.

TRBV6-6,TRBD1,few,TRBJ2-7,CASSYTGQGPYEQYF,TGTGCCAGCAGTTACACCGGACAGGGTCCCTACGAGCAGTACTTC
TRBV20-1,TRBD2,few,TRBJ2-1,CSARPERGGYNEQFF,TGCAGTGCCCGTCCAGAGCGGGGGGGCTACAATGAGCAGTTCTTC
TRBV11-3,.,many,TRBJ2-1,CASSLKGSSSYNEQFF,TGTGCCAGCAGCCTTAAGGGCTCCAGCTCCTACAATGAGCAGTTCTTC
TRBV7-2,.,.,TRBJ1-2,CASSHDTNYGYTF,TGTGCCAGCAGTCACGATACTAACTATGGCTACACCTTC
TRBV11-2,.,.,TRBJ1-1,CARRRQVEAFF,TGTGCCAGAAGAAGACAGGTCGAAGCTTTCTTT
TRBV3-1,TRBD1,few,TRBJ1-1,CASSLGQGPNTEAFF,TGTGCCAGCAGTCTCGGACAGGGCCCGAACACTGAAGCTTTCTTT
TRBV4-3,.,.,TRBJ1-2,CASSQRTGTLNYGYTF,TGCGCCAGCAGCCAGCGAACCGGGACACTTAACTATGGCTACACCTTC
TRBV12-3/TRBV12-4,.,.,TRBJ2-1,CASSRMRGEQFF,TGTGCCAGCAGCCGAATGAGGGGTGAGCAGTTCTTC
TRBV6-5,.,many,TRBJ2-5,CASSFGRLGETQYF,TGTGCCAGCAGTTTCGGCAGACTGGGGGAGACCCAGTACTTC
TRBV10-3,.,few,TRBJ2-2,CAIRDLERGGELFF,TGTGCCATCCGCGACTTGGAAAGGGGCGGGGAGCTGTTTTTT
TRBV4-1,.,few,TRBJ1-4,CASSQGQRFRNEKLFF,TGCGCCAGCAGCCAAGGGCAACGGTTTCGTAATGAAAAACTGTTTTTT
TRBV7-6,.,few,TRBJ2-3,CASSLIGPTDTQYF,TGTGCCAGCAGCCTGATCGGGCCCACAGATACGCAGTATTTT
TRBV7-6,.,few,TRBJ2-2,CASSLGFRRYTGELFF,TGTGCCAGCAGCTTAGGGTTCAGGAGATACACCGGGGAGCTGTTTTTT
TRBV4-1,TRBD2,many,TRBJ2-1,CASSQLTQTSGGDYEQFF,TGCGCCAGCAGCCAGCTCACCCAGACTAGCGGGGGGGATTATGAGCAGTTCTTC
TRBV12-3/TRBV12-4,.,few,TRBJ1-1,CASSLQSGTEAFF,TGTGCCAGCAGTCTCCAAAGCGGCACTGAAGCTTTCTTT
TRBV5-1,.,few,TRBJ2-7,CASSQPPAREQYF,TGCGCCAGCAGCCAACCCCCAGCGCGCGAGCAGTACTTC
TRBV6-2/TRBV6-3,TRBD2,many,TRBJ2-1,CASSLGPGLAGGNEQFF,TGTGCCAGCAGCCTAGGGCCGGGACTAGCGGGGGGAAATGAGCAGTTCTTC
TRBV5-4,.,few,TRBJ1-4,CASRSGGSTNEKLFF,TGTGCCAGCAGGTCCGGCGGCTCTACTAATGAAAAACTGTTTTTT
TRBV29-1,.,few,TRBJ1-1,CSVGWADMNTEAFF,TGCAGCGTTGGGTGGGCCGACATGAACACTGAAGCTTTCTTT
TRBV20-1,TRBD1,few,TRBJ2-2,CSAEGQGARGTGELFF,TGCAGTGCTGAGGGACAGGGGGCTCGTGGCACCGGGGAGCTGTTTTTT
TRBV2,TRBD1,few,TRBJ2-1,CASSRDSSYNEQFF,TGTGCCAGCAGTCGGGACAGCTCCTACAATGAGCAGTTCTTC
TRBV12-3/TRBV12-4,.,few,TRBJ2-4,CASSLAPAGRYF,TGTGCCAGCAGTTTAGCTCCAGCAGGGAGGTACTTC
TRBV7-3,TRBD1,many,TRBJ1-6,CASSAGGQGRSPLHF,TGTGCCAGCAGCGCTGGGGGACAGGGCCGTTCACCCCTCCACTTT
TRBV18,.,.,TRBJ2-2,CASSLSDPPGELFF,TGTGCCAGCTCGCTGTCAGACCCACCGGGGGAGCTGTTTTTT